A single sample gave rise to the 25 T cell receptor beta chains below, sequenced in a study of blood T cell repertoires in COVID-19 (dated by TCRdb to the early 2020s). The library came from the immunoSEQ multiplex PCR assay. TCRdb obtained this table from immuneACCESS and retained in-frame rearrangements with V and J assigned. These tables miss some clones; where compared with another copy, unresolved V genes account for less than half of the shortfall, and the remainder is unexplained. A total of 250,000 to 400,000 clones appear in this sample, around 87% of them only once. The ten largest account for 5.3% of the sample. Material: PBMCs or T cells enriched from blood (not recorded which). The receptors here all came from a woman aged 25 to 39 who had recovered from COVID-19.

This chain connects TRBV7-9 to TRBJ2-7; 8 bases map to TRBD1. The germline CDR1 and CDR2 sequences are SEHNR and FQNEAQ (reference sequence). Trimming cost V 5 bases and J 4 bases; bases outside gene matches: 10. The CDR3 has 15 amino acids. The CDR3 region has the DNA TGTGCCAGCAGCGTGGGCAGGGGGCAAAGATACGAGCAGTACTTC. This translates into CASSVGRGQRYEQYF.

The chain joins TRBV30 to TRBJ1-2, with 7 bases matching TRBD1. Trimming took 2 bases from V and 6 from J; bases not matched to a gene: 6. From germline, CDR1 is GTSNPN and CDR2 SVGIG (reference sequence). This CDR3 contains 13 residues. The CDR3 region has the DNA TGTGCCTGGAGTCCCCAGGGGGTGCATGGCTACACCTTC. Its protein product is CAWSPQGVHGYTF.

The genes are TRBV6-1 and TRBJ1-6, with D perhaps matching TRBD1 (5 bases). This CDR3 comprises 14 residues. Germline V gives CDR1 MNHNS, CDR2 SASEGT. The V and J ends lost 3 bases and 6 bases respectively, with 9 bases between them. This CDR3 is CASSEVGANSPLHF. The CDR3 DNA reads as TGTGCCAGCAGTGAGGTTGGGGCTAATTCACCCCTCCACTTT.

V and J are TRBV4-1 and TRBJ1-1; D unclear. The CDR3 has 15 residues. Between the trimmed V and J ends, which lost 6 bases and 3 bases, there was a span of 17 bases. CDR1 is MGHRA and CDR2 is YSYEKL in the germline V gene. CDR3 in amino acids: CASRRIDTYDTEAFF. DNA for the CDR3: TGCGCCAGCAGGCGTATCGACACCTACGACACTGAAGCTTTCTTT.

The V call is TRBV3-1 (or the pseudogene TRBV3-2), the J call TRBJ1-6; D gene ambiguous. This CDR3 is built from 16 residues. Trimming removed 0 bases at V and 1 base at J, with 7 bases between. The germline gives CDR1 LGHDT, CDR2 YNNKEL (reference sequence). CDR3 bases: TGTGCCAGCAGCCAAGACAGGTGGTCCTATAATTCACCCCTCCACTTT. Protein product: CASSQDRWSYNSPLHF.

The chain employs TRBV7-9 and TRBJ1-2; 9 bases fit TRBD1. V dropped 3 bases and J dropped 8; count of bases not matched to a gene: 7. The germline CDR1 and CDR2 sequences are SEHNR and FQNEAQ (reference sequence). This CDR3 contains 14 residues. The CDR3 DNA sequence: TGTGCCAGCAGCTTCGGTGGGACAGGGCAAGGCTACACCTTC. Translated, it gives CASSFGGTGQGYTF.

J is TRBJ2-3 and V is TRBV7-7; 9 bases map to TRBD2. The V and J ends lost 5 bases and 6 bases, in that order; junction bases with no gene match: 12. Germline CDR1 SSHAT, CDR2 FNYEAQ (reference sequence). The CDR3 has 16 amino acids. CDR3 region: CASSLPSGENGDTQYF. The DNA for the CDR3 is TGTGCCAGCAGCCTGCCTAGCGGGGAAAACGGGGATACGCAGTATTTT.

CDR3 in DNA: TGTGCCAGCACCGGGAAAGCTAACTATGGCTACACCTTC. Protein: CASTGKANYGYTF. This chain links TRBV6-5 with TRBJ1-2; D is unresolved. Trimming pared 7 bases from V and 0 bases from J, leaving 9 bases between. CDR1 is MNHEY, CDR2 SVGAGI, per germline. This CDR3 is 13 amino acids long.

This chain links TRBV6-1 with TRBJ1-3; D is undetermined. V shed 2 bases and J shed 4 bases, with 15 bases lying between them. Germline V gene data show CDR1 as MNHNS and CDR2 as SASEGT. The length of the CDR3 is 16 residues. CDR3 in amino acids: CASSEIALAGGNTIYF. The CDR3 nucleotides read TGTGCCAGCAGTGAAATAGCTCTTGCTGGGGGAAACACCATATATTTT.

This rearrangement joins TRBV6-5 to TRBJ1-1, with D maybe TRBD1 (6 bases). V gave up 0 bases and J gave up 1 base, with 9 bases separating them. The CDR3 is made up of 15 amino acids. The germline gives CDR1 MNHEY, CDR2 SVGAGI. The CDR3 region is CASSYSLQGNTEAFF. The CDR3 region has the DNA TGTGCCAGCAGTTACTCCTTACAGGGGAACACTGAAGCTTTCTTT.

The V call is TRBV28, the J call TRBJ2-3, with 7 bases aligning to TRBD2. This CDR3 contains 15 residues. Germline V CDR1 and CDR2: MDHEN, SYDVKM. Trimming at V came to 6 bases and at J to 0 bases, leaving 6 bases not matched to a gene. The CDR3 bases are TGTGCCAGCAGCCCAGCGGGGATCAGCACAGATACGCAGTATTTT. Translation: CASSPAGISTDTQYF.

The genes are TRBV11-2 and TRBJ2-2; TRBD1 is a possible D gene (6 bases). Germline assignment: CDR1 SGHAT and CDR2 FQNNGV. The V end lost 5 bases, the J end lost 3 bases, and 10 bases lay between the germline ends. The CDR3 covers 14 residues. The CDR3 loop is CASSGGPDTGELFF. As DNA, the CDR3 is TGTGCCAGCAGCGGGGGCCCGGACACCGGGGAGCTGTTTTTT. The full variable domain, its missing parts supplied by reference TRBV11-2 and TRBJ2-2, is EAGVAQSPRYKIIEKRQSVAFWCNPISGHATLYWYQQILGQGPKLLIQFQNNGVVDDSQLPKDRFSAERLKGVDSTLKIQPAKLEDSAVYLCASSGGPDTGELFFGEGSRLTVL.

The chain joins TRBV12-2 to TRBJ1-2. TRBV12-2 is a pseudogene segment. The CDR3 is 15 amino acids. The CDR3 region is CASRCISLANYGYTF. The CDR3 nucleotides read TGTGCAAGTCGCTGCATTTCCTTAGCTAACTATGGCTACACCTTC.

This rearrangement joins TRBV5-1 to TRBJ2-7; weak D call: TRBD2 (6 bases). The V gene's germline CDR1 is SGHRS and CDR2 YFSETQ. The CDR3 loop spans 12 amino acids. V shed 4 bases and J shed 2 bases, with 7 bases lying between them. CDR3 sequence reads: CASSPSAYEQYF. CDR3 nucleotide sequence: TGCGCCAGCAGCCCTAGCGCCTACGAGCAGTACTTC.

The chain has TRBV29-1 and TRBJ1-1; 8 bases are shared with TRBD1. V trimming: 7 bases; J trimming: 6 bases; junction bases outside the gene matches: 7. Germline V gives CDR1 SQVTM, CDR2 ANQGSEA. The CDR3 covers 12 residues. In nucleotides, the CDR3 is TGCAGCGCAACGACAGGGGTGGCTGAAGCTTTCTTT. This translates into CSATTGVAEAFF.

The V gene is TRBV10-1, the J gene TRBJ2-2, with D perhaps matching TRBD1 (6 bases). CDR3 length: 17 residues. From germline, CDR1 is WNHNN and CDR2 SYGVQD (reference sequence). The V end lost 0 bases, the J end lost 3 bases, and 14 bases lay between the germline ends. CDR3: CASSESGTLADTGELFF. The CDR3 DNA reads as TGCGCCAGCAGTGAGTCAGGGACATTGGCTGACACCGGGGAGCTGTTTTTT.

The chain uses TRBV18 and TRBJ1-2; D is possibly TRBD1 (5 bases). Trimming took 1 base from V and 7 from J, leaving 10 bases between them. The CDR3 sequence is 13 residues long. Per germline, CDR1 KGHSH and CDR2 LQKENI. The CDR3 spells CASSPQGNRGYTF. CDR3 nucleotides: TGTGCCAGCTCACCACAGGGGAATCGTGGCTACACCTTC.

This sequence joins TRBV2 and TRBJ2-5; 7 nucleotides match TRBD2. The V gene's germline CDR1 is SNHLY and CDR2 FYNNEI. There are 14 residues in the CDR3. After removal of 2 bases from V and 4 bases from J, the junction contained 4 bases not matched to a gene. CDR3 DNA: TGTGCCAGCAGTGAAAATCTAGCGGTAGAGACCCAGTACTTC. It encodes CASSENLAVETQYF.

There are a few counts of this clone. This same CDR3 is encoded by further DNA sequences in the sample. This rearrangement joins TRBV28 to TRBJ1-2; 8 bases align to TRBD1. CDR1 and CDR2 (germline): MDHEN, SYDVKM. J lost 4 bases, V lost 2 bases, and 3 bases had no gene match. This CDR3 is built from 14 residues. This chain's CDR3 is CASSLQGAGYGYTF. DNA for the CDR3: TGTGCCAGCAGTTTACAGGGGGCGGGCTATGGCTACACCTTC.

This clone was seen only a few times. The chain couples TRBV6-5 to TRBJ2-7, with TRBD1 matching 7 bases. Trimming took 4 bases from V and 1 from J; bases not matched to a gene: 4. The length of the CDR3 is 14 residues. CDR1 is MNHEY and CDR2 is SVGAGI in the germline V gene. The chain's CDR3 is CASSSPGGSYEQYF. As DNA, the CDR3 is TGTGCCAGCAGTTCCCCAGGGGGTTCCTACGAGCAGTACTTC.

This sequence joins TRBV28 and TRBJ2-2; weak D call: TRBD2 (7 bases). This CDR3 is 13 amino acids long. The V and J ends lost 10 bases and 5 bases respectively, with 14 bases between them. Germline V CDR1 and CDR2: MDHEN, SYDVKM. In DNA, the CDR3 is TGTGCCACCTGGGGGGGCGCGACCGGGGAGCTGTTTTTT. Its translation is CATWGGATGELFF.

This chain uses TRBV7-2 with TRBJ1-1, with a tentative D call TRBD1 (5 bases). From germline, CDR1 is SGHTA and CDR2 FQGNSA. V shed 5 bases and J shed 4 bases, with 20 bases lying between them. This CDR3 is built from 16 residues. CDR3 region: CASSKGQGPLSTEAFF. DNA of the CDR3: TGTGCCAGCAGCAAGGGGCAGGGTCCCTTGAGCACTGAAGCTTTCTTT.

V usage is TRBV5-8 and J usage is TRBJ2-3; D remains unclear. Germline lookup yields CDR1 SGHTS and CDR2 YDEGEE. The CDR3 consists of 14 residues. The V end lost 0 bases, the J end lost 2 bases, and 7 bases lay between the germline ends. CDR3 sequence reads: CASSLVQNTDTQYF. CDR3 in DNA: TGTGCCAGCAGCTTGGTCCAGAACACAGATACGCAGTATTTT.

The V gene is TRBV28, the J gene TRBJ1-4; TRBD1 matches 7 bases. With 4 bases clipped from V and 0 bases from J, the junction kept 8 bases outside the gene matches. This CDR3 comprises 17 residues. Germline V gene lookup returns CDR1 MDHEN and CDR2 SYDVKM. The CDR3 nucleotides read TGTGCCAGCAGTTCCCCAGGGGGTCCGGCAACTAATGAAAAACTGTTTTTT. It translates to CASSSPGGPATNEKLFF.

The chain combines TRBV7-2 with TRBJ2-2; no reliable D call. The CDR3 length is 14 residues. Germline assignment: CDR1 SGHTA and CDR2 FQGNSA. Trimming took 2 bases from V and 4 from J, leaving 8 bases between them. In nucleotides, the CDR3 is TGTGCCAGCAGCTTACAGATCCTCACCGGGGAGCTGTTTTTT. As protein: CASSLQILTGELFF.